Listed here are 19 T cell receptor beta chains from one sample, sequenced in a study of T cell changes during pregnancy in multiple sclerosis. Some clones are missing from TCRdb's copy, which holds only in-frame ones; the method was immunoSEQ multiplex PCR. The repertoire consists of around 55,000 clones, with roughly 93% occurring once and the leading ten covering less than 5%. The sequencing here drew on CD8+ T cells from peripheral blood mononuclear cells, taken in the second trimester of pregnancy. All receptors come from a female donor with multiple sclerosis, enrolled in a pregnancy study.

The chain recombines TRBV6-5 with TRBJ1-2; perhaps TRBD1 as D (5 bases). Germline lookup yields CDR1 MNHEY and CDR2 SVGAGI. This CDR3 spans 14 amino acids. Trimming left V 2 bases short and J 6 bases short, with 13 bases between. CDR3 nucleotides: TGTGCCAGCAGTTACGTCCGGGGGGTGGATGGCTACACCTTC. This codes for CASSYVRGVDGYTF.

Here the CDR3 DNA reads TGTGCTAGTGCCCCTCTAGGCGGGGGACCTTCCTACGAGCAGTACTTC. The encoded protein is CASAPLGGGPSYEQYF. The rearrangement uses TRBV12-5 and TRBJ2-7; 7 bases map to TRBD2. This CDR3 comprises 16 residues. V lost 7 bases, J lost 1 base, and 13 bases stayed unmatched. CDR1 and CDR2 from the germline V gene are LGHNT and FRNRAP. Drawing the rest from reference TRBV12-5 and TRBJ2-7, the complete variable domain is DARVTQTPRHKVTEMGQEVTMRCQPILGHNTVFWYRQTMMQGLELLAYFRNRAPLDDSGMPKDRFSAEMPDATLATLKIQPSEPRDSAVYFCASAPLGGGPSYEQYFGPGTRLTVT.

This clone was seen a single time. This sequence joins TRBV5-1 and TRBJ1-2; D is uncertain. There are 18 residues in the CDR3. The germline V gene has CDR1 SGHRS and CDR2 YFSETQ. The germline V and J ends were trimmed by 0 bases and 7 bases, with 25 bases remaining between them. The CDR3 nucleotides read TGCGCCAGCAGCTTGGAAGGCCCGCGAGGCTCAGCCGCCGGTGGCTACACCTTC. It specifies CASSLEGPRGSAAGGYTF.

V and J are TRBV2 and TRBJ2-6, with D perhaps matching TRBD1 (6 bases). The CDR3 contains 21 residues. Germline V CDR1 and CDR2: SNHLY, FYNNEI. V lost 6 bases and J lost 0, with 27 bases in between. CDR3 nucleotide sequence: TGTGCCAGCAGCCGACCGCAACAGGGTAATCTCTATCCCTCTGGGGCCAACGTCCTGACTTTC. The encoded protein is CASSRPQQGNLYPSGANVLTF.

The rearrangement joins TRBV19 to TRBJ1-2; 9 bases align to TRBD1. The J segment lost 4 bases and the V segment lost 2 bases, leaving 5 bases of the junction unmatched. Germline values: CDR1 LNHDA, CDR2 SQIVND (reference sequence). This CDR3 has 15 amino acids. CDR3 sequence reads: CASSIRDRVVYGYTF. CDR3 DNA sequence: TGTGCCAGTAGTATAAGGGACAGGGTGGTCTATGGCTACACCTTC.

DNA for the CDR3: TGTGCCAGCAGCAGACTAGCGGGAGTCTCCTACGAGCAGTACTTC. Protein product: CASSRLAGVSYEQYF. The chain has TRBV6-1 and TRBJ2-7; TRBD2 aligns across 12 bases. J was trimmed by 0 bases and V by 6 bases; bases with no gene match: 3. Germline V gene sequence: CDR1 MNHNS, CDR2 SASEGT. The CDR3 spans 15 residues.

The J gene is TRBJ2-2, the V gene TRBV27; 10 nucleotides match TRBD1. J was trimmed by 3 bases and V by 6 bases; bases with no gene match: 10. The CDR3 contains 17 residues. CDR1 is MNHEY and CDR2 is SMNVEV in the germline V gene (reference sequence). CDR3 sequence: CASSSTDRGRDTGELFF. CDR3 nucleotide sequence: TGTGCCAGCAGCTCCACCGACAGGGGGCGCGACACCGGGGAGCTGTTTTTT.

The rearrangement joins TRBV7-2 to TRBJ2-2; the match to TRBD1 covers 8 bases. This CDR3 has 13 amino acids. The V gene's germline CDR1 is SGHTA and CDR2 FQGNSA. V shed 7 bases, J shed 4 bases, and the junction held 2 bases outside the gene matches. The CDR3 nucleotides are TGTGCCAGCAATGACAGGGGCACCGGGGAGCTGTTTTTT. Translated: CASNDRGTGELFF.

The CDR3 nucleotides read TGTGCCAGTAGTATTCCGGGACAGGCCCCACTGAACACTGAAGCTTTCTTT. Translation gives CASSIPGQAPLNTEAFF. The chain is built from TRBV19 and TRBJ1-1, with 8 bases that match TRBD1. CDR3 size: 17 residues. Germline assignment: CDR1 LNHDA and CDR2 SQIVND (reference sequence). V lost 3 bases and J lost 0; bases outside the gene matches: 9.

V gene TRBV10-1 combines with J gene TRBJ2-4, with D possibly TRBD1 on 6 matching bases. Germline CDR1 WNHNN, CDR2 SYGVQD (reference sequence). The CDR3 has 13 amino acids. CDR3 nucleotides: TGCGGGGGGTCAGGGGTAGCCAAAAACATTCAGTACTTC. This encodes CGGSGVAKNIQYF.

J is TRBJ2-7 and V is TRBV5-8, with D possibly matching TRBD2 (5 bases). V was pared by 6 bases and J by 3 bases, with 16 bases between. The CDR3 runs 14 residues. The germline CDR1 and CDR2 sequences are SGHTS and YDEGEE. The CDR3 DNA follows: TGTGCCAGCATCGTTAGAGGGATTTTCTACGAGCAGTACTTC. Protein sequence: CASIVRGIFYEQYF.

This chain connects TRBV4-1 to TRBJ1-2; D is possibly TRBD1 (6 bases). CDR3 size: 16 residues. The germline V gene has CDR1 MGHRA and CDR2 YSYEKL. V was cut by 1 base and J by 6 bases, with 18 bases left in between. CDR3 residues: CASSQAATGTPDGYTF. The CDR3 DNA is TGCGCCAGCAGCCAAGCCGCGACCGGGACACCCGATGGCTACACCTTC.

In the case of this clone: Distinct nucleotide sequences in the sample also encode this CDR3. The V gene is TRBV27, the J gene TRBJ2-6; D is unclear. Germline V CDR1 and CDR2: MNHEY, SMNVEV (reference sequence). The V gene lost 0 bases and the J gene lost 0 bases, with 3 bases spanning the gap. CDR3 length: 15 amino acids. CDR3 region: CASSLSGSGANVLTF. The DNA for the CDR3 is TGTGCCAGCAGTTTATCCGGCTCTGGGGCCAACGTCCTGACTTTC.

The CDR3 here is CASRISGTATYEQYF. In nucleotides, the CDR3 is TGTGCCAGCAGAATCAGCGGGACTGCTACCTACGAGCAGTACTTC. This sequence joins TRBV14 and TRBJ2-7; 7 bases are shared with TRBD2. The CDR3 is made up of 15 amino acids. With 6 bases clipped from V and 2 bases from J, the junction kept 10 bases outside the gene matches. Germline V gene data show CDR1 as SGHDN and CDR2 as FVKESK.

The V and J genes are TRBV29-1 and TRBJ2-2, with 11 positions matching TRBD2. The CDR3 runs 16 residues. V lost 4 bases, J lost 1 base, and 5 bases stayed unmatched. Looked up from germline, CDR1 is SQVTM and CDR2 is ANQGSEA. CDR3 nucleotides: TGCAGCGTTGTTAGCGGGAGGGCGGGGAACACCGGGGAGCTGTTTTTT. Protein sequence: CSVVSGRAGNTGELFF.

Only one count was recorded for this clone. The CDR3 DNA follows: TGTGCCGCTGCGGGTAGCACAGATACGCAGTATTTT. Translated: CAAAGSTDTQYF. The V call is TRBV30, the J call TRBJ2-3; a weak D match, TRBD2 (5 bases). Looked up from germline, CDR1 is GTSNPN and CDR2 is SVGIG (reference sequence). This CDR3 region has 12 residues. Deletions cut 8 bases from V and 0 bases from J, with 9 bases between.

This chain connects TRBV28 to TRBJ1-2; no clear D. CDR3 size: 10 residues. The V end was cut by 10 bases, the J end by 5 bases, with 8 bases between. The V gene's germline CDR1 is MDHEN and CDR2 SYDVKM. The CDR3 region has the DNA TGTGCCACGCGATCATATGGCTACACCTTC. It codes for CATRSYGYTF.

The rearrangement joins TRBV6-5 to TRBJ1-4; D gene unclear. Trimming removed 6 bases at V and 12 bases at J, with 14 bases between. The CDR3 totals 12 residues. Looked up from germline, CDR1 is MNHEY and CDR2 is SVGAGI. This CDR3 reads CASSEGRGELFF. DNA of the CDR3: TGTGCCAGCAGCGAAGGGAGAGGAGAACTGTTTTTT.

J is TRBJ1-1 and V is TRBV7-8, with 8 positions matching TRBD1. The germline gives CDR1 SGHVS, CDR2 FQNEAQ. Trimming cost V 0 bases and J 3 bases; bases outside gene matches: 9. The CDR3 is made up of 17 amino acids. CDR3 protein: CASSLAGRGLRDTEAFF. CDR3 sequence (DNA): TGTGCCAGCAGCTTAGCGGGCAGGGGGCTAAGGGACACTGAAGCTTTCTTT. The whole variable domain, filled in from reference TRBV7-8 and TRBJ1-1, reads GAGVSQSPRYKVAKRGQDVALRCDPISGHVSLFWYQQALGQGPEFLTYFQNEAQLDKSGLPSDRFFAERPEGSVSTLKIQRTQQEDSAVYLCASSLAGRGLRDTEAFFGQGTRLTVV.